This TCR beta chain is from a study of fetal regulatory T cell absence and autoimmunity. Assay used: immunoSEQ multiplex PCR; TCRdb lists only in-frame clones, some missing. This sample yields about 95,000 clones, of which approximately 75% are seen a single time; roughly 2% belongs to the top ten. The specimen sequenced was pancreas tissue. The receptor's source is a male donor with IPEX syndrome.

CDR3 nucleotides: TGCGCCAGCAGCCTTCTAGCGGGAGCCTACAATGAGCAGTTCTTC. The encoded protein is CASSLLAGAYNEQFF. The chain is built from TRBV5-1 and TRBJ2-1, with 10 bases matching TRBD2. Germline CDR1 SGHRS, CDR2 YFSETQ. This CDR3 comprises 15 residues. V gave up 4 bases and J gave up 2 bases; unmatched junction bases: 3.